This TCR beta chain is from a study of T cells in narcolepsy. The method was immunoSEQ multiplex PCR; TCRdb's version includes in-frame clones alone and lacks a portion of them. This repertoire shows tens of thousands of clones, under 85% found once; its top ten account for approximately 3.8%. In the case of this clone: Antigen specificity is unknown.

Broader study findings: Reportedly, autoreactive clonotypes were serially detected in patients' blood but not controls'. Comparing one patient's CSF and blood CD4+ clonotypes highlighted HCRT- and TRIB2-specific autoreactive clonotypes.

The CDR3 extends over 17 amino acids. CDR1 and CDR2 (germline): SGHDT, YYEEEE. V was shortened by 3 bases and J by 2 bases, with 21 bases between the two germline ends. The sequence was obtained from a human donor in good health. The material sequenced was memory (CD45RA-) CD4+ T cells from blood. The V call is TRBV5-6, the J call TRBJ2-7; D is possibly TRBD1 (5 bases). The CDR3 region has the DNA TGTGCCAGCAGCTCACGATTATCAGGGATCTGGGCCTACGAGCAGTACTTC. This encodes CASSSRLSGIWAYEQYF.